This T cell receptor beta chain was captured by sequencing in a study of shared clonotypes between healthy human individuals. CD45RO negativity and positive selection for CCR7 defined naive CD8 cells, a population that excluded terminally differentiated effector memory CD45RA+ cells. Only Caucasian adults living in Nashville, Tennessee made up the donor group. Trimming stripped 3 bases from V and 1 base from J, with 9 bases between. The CDR3 has 14 amino acids. From germline, CDR1 is MDHEN and CDR2 SYDVKM. Researchers divided each subset's genomic DNA evenly across several immunoSEQ plates. Generated by immunoSEQ multiplex PCR, the TCRdb table keeps only in-frame clones and is missing some. Altogether millions of clones are present, roughly 91% being singletons, with the ten largest covering under 2%. Points on this clone: Within the sample, other DNA sequences also encode this same CDR3.

V is TRBV28 and J is TRBJ1-1; no clear D. The clonotype was recovered from a man aged 18 to 29 in good health. Some clones in this sample may be carry-over from other donors' samples. Material for sequencing was naive CD8+ T cells from PBMCs. The CDR3 reads CASSFLVENTEAFF. CDR3 sequence (DNA): TGTGCCAGCAGTTTCTTGGTAGAGAACACTGAAGCTTTCTTT. Based on the CDR3 plus reference TRBV28 and TRBJ1-1, the full variable domain is DVKVTQSSRYLVKRTGEKVFLECVQDMDHENMFWYRQDPGLGLRLIYFSYDVKMKEKGDIPEGYSVSREKKERFSLILESASTNQTSMYLCASSFLVENTEAFFGQGTRLTVV.